Each of the 10 T cell receptor beta chains below was sequenced from the same sample in a study of technical replicates of blood from a handful of donors. Repertoires were generated with immunoSEQ multiplex PCR, while TCRdb's copy carries only in-frame clones and drops some. Of 75,000 to 85,000 clones detected, approximately 75% appear once; the ten largest clones hold 3% to 4.5%. The specimen sequenced was PBMCs. All receptors come from a human donor in good health. Some clones in this sample may be carry-over from other donors' samples.

The chain is built from TRBV10-3 and TRBJ1-5, with D possibly matching TRBD1 (5 bases). Germline V lookup: CDR1 ENHRY, CDR2 SYGVKD. There are 14 residues in the CDR3. V was clipped by 0 bases and J by 2 bases, with 5 bases between them. The DNA of the CDR3 is TGTGCCATCAGTGAGTCAGGGGGCAATCAGCCCCAGCATTTT. Translation: CAISESGGNQPQHF.

The V and J genes are TRBV7-2 and TRBJ2-7; D possibly corresponds to TRBD1 (6 bases). The V end lost 3 bases, the J end lost 6 bases, and 9 bases lay between the germline ends. CDR1 and CDR2 from the germline V gene are SGHTA and FQGNSA. This CDR3 is 12 amino acids long. CDR3 in DNA: TGTGCCAGCAGCTTTTTAGGGGGCGAGCAGTACTTC. It codes for CASSFLGGEQYF.

The chain has TRBV4-3 and TRBJ2-1, with TRBD2 matching 12 bases. CDR1 is LGHNA, CDR2 YSLEER, per germline. V gave up 4 bases and J gave up 7 bases; unmatched junction bases: 11. This CDR3 has 17 amino acids. The CDR3 DNA reads as TGCGCCAGCAGCCGGTCCCACCTAGCGGGAGGGTGGAATGAGCAGTTCTTC. Translation: CASSRSHLAGGWNEQFF.

This clone was recorded once. V usage is TRBV4-3 and J usage is TRBJ1-2; 9 bases match TRBD1. This CDR3 has 15 residues. Germline lookup yields CDR1 LGHNA and CDR2 YSLEER. V trimming: 4 bases; J trimming: 8 bases; junction bases outside the gene matches: 11. This CDR3 is CASSPQPGQGYGYTF. The CDR3 bases are TGCGCCAGCAGCCCACAACCGGGACAGGGCTACGGCTACACCTTC.

This chain uses TRBV30 with TRBJ2-2; the match to TRBD2 covers 8 bases. Germline V gene data show CDR1 as GTSNPN and CDR2 as SVGIG (reference sequence). The J segment lost 3 bases and the V segment lost 4 bases, leaving 7 bases of the junction unmatched. The CDR3 has 15 residues. The CDR3 DNA reads TGTGCCTGGACTATCAGCGGGAGTGACACCGGGGAGCTGTTTTTT. It encodes CAWTISGSDTGELFF.

The gene calls are TRBV6-1 and TRBJ2-7; the D gene is possibly TRBD1 (5 bases). CDR1 is MNHNS, CDR2 SASEGT, per germline. The CDR3 consists of 14 residues. Deletions cut 6 bases from V and 1 base from J, with 13 bases between. The CDR3 DNA is TGTGCCAGCAGAGGGGTCTATTCATCCTACGAGCAGTACTTC. Translating it yields CASRGVYSSYEQYF.

Note on this clone: One junction end disagrees with the germline gene, perhaps due to a read error. The chain combines TRBV4-2 with TRBJ2-5; D is perhaps TRBD2 (5 bases). The CDR3 runs 10 residues. In germline, CDR1 is LGHNA, CDR2 YNFKEQ. CDR3 in amino acids: CASSQDGKDF. The CDR3, as DNA: TGTGCCAGCAGCCAAGACGGGAAGGACTTC.

The rearrangement uses TRBV2 and TRBJ2-3; 12 bases are a match to TRBD2. Germline-derived CDR1 and CDR2 are SNHLY and FYNNEI. The CDR3 has 15 residues. With V trimmed by 6 bases and J by 3 bases, 4 bases remained unmatched. CDR3 nucleotide sequence: TGTGCCAGCAGCACACTAGCGGGGGGAACAGATACGCAGTATTTT. It specifies CASSTLAGGTDTQYF.

This chain joins TRBV20-1 and TRBJ2-1; no clear D. CDR1 is DFQATT and CDR2 is SNEGSKA in the germline V gene (reference sequence). This CDR3 is built from 11 residues. The V end was cut by 0 bases, the J end by 9 bases, with 6 bases between. The CDR3 coding sequence is TGCAGTGCTAGAGATTTGAGTGAGCAGTTCTTC. It translates to CSARDLSEQFF.

The chain is built from TRBV6-5 and TRBJ2-1; 8 positions agree with TRBD2. Germline V gene data show CDR1 as MNHEY and CDR2 as SVGAGI. The CDR3 totals 16 residues. Unmatched junction bases numbered 10, after V lost 0 bases and J lost 9 bases. Here the CDR3 reads CASSYSSGRGVFEQFF. CDR3 sequence (DNA): TGTGCCAGCAGTTACTCCTCCGGGAGGGGGGTTTTTGAGCAGTTCTTC.